This T cell receptor (beta chain) appears in the sequencing data of a study of T-cell memory formation after mild COVID-19 (dated by TCRdb to the early 2020s). A note on the overall study: TCR sequence clusters from the two donors were largely donor specific. Longitudinal TCRalpha and TCRbeta repertoire sequencing tracked T-cell clones expanding and contracting after mild COVID-19 in a couple of donors. Two young, previously healthy adult volunteers, one female and one male, were included in the cohort. General conclusions and limits of the study: Contracting CD4+ clones were located mainly in the CM and EM memory subsets, whereas CD8+ clones were found to be enriched in EMRA. The detection of some responding clones in pre-infection memory suggests that pre-existing cross-reactive memory T cells joined the SARS-CoV-2 response. Only a couple of mild cases were covered by the study, and larger cohorts that include severe cases with pre-infection samples were considered necessary. Balanced CD4/CD8 phenotypes were observed for clones contracting from day 15 to 85, whereas a bias towards CD4+ was observed for a second wave of clones expanding from day 15 to 37. The second-wave clones that peaked on day 37 were not confirmed to be SARS-CoV-2 specific.

About this clonotype itself: The clone's antigen remains unknown. No quality values exist for individual bases; no much larger clone is one base distant.

The sequencer was an Illumina NovaSeq 6000. TCRalpha and TCRbeta cDNA libraries were built by 5'RACE with constant-segment primers, adding sample barcodes and unique molecular identifiers. RNA was extracted from every sample with Trizol reagent. Amplification of the libraries took two PCR steps, and the second step added a second sample barcode plus Illumina TruSeq adapters. Libraries were sequenced on an Illumina NovaSeq with 2 x 150 bp paired-end reads. For the original study's pipeline: Demultiplexing of reads and collapsing into UMI-guided consensus sequences were performed with migec v1.2.7. With mixcr v2.1.11, UMI consensuses were aligned to TRA and TRB V and J templates and assembled into clonotypes. Clonotypes were classified as expanded or contracted when called significant by both edgeR and NoisET, with noise models trained on biological replicates. For edgeR calls, the cutoffs were a false discovery rate-adjusted p below 0.01 and a log2 fold-change threshold of 1. As an exploratory analysis of dynamics, max-normalized trajectories of the 1000 most abundant clonotypes were examined by PCA with hierarchical clustering. Separately sequenced CD4+ and CD8+ repertoires were used to assign the CD4 or CD8 phenotype of responding clones. TCRdb reran the public reads through fastp at Q25 and MiXCR, keeping productive beta chains. Under each unique CDR3 protein, matching rows form one entry showing the most common genes and DNA. TCRdb's processing, not the authors' own work, is the source of the V and J calls. This sample lists approximately 260,000 distinct CDR3 sequences; about a sixth were detected once. The ten largest clones take up approximately 3.6% of the sample.

PBMCs were isolated by Ficoll-Paque density gradient centrifugation. V is clipped by 0 bases and J by 0 bases, and the sequence between their germline boundaries is 9 bases long. From the cysteine through the phenylalanine, the CDR3 covers 15 amino acids. Only the CDR3 part of the read is kept: 45 bases, read in frame from the first base. As encoded in the germline V gene (reference sequence), CDR1 is DFQATT while CDR2 is SNEGSKA. This receptor was obtained from a man between 18 and 35 years old who had mild COVID-19 (a few samples of this study predate the infection). The sample titles of this study are shuffled in the database, so cell type and time point are left out; the donor was told from shared clones. Sequencing was done on a sample of PBMCs or a T cell subset sorted from them (not recorded which). The V gene is TRBV20-1 and the J gene is TRBJ1-5, with the D gene uncertain. The DNA is TGCAGTGCTAGAGATCCCCGGAATAGCAATCAGCCCCAGCATTTT. Its product reads: CSARDPRNSNQPQHF.